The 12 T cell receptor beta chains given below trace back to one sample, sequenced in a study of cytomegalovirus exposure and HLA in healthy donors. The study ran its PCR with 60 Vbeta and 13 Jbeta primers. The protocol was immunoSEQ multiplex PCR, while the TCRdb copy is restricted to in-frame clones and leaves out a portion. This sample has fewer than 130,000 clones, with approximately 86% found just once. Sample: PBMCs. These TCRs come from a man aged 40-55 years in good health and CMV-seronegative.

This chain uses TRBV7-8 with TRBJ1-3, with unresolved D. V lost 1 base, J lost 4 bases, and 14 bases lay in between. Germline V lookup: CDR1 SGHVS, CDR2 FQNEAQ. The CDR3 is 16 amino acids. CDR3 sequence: CASSLDTGYGGNTIYF. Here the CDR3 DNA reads TGTGCCAGCAGCTTAGATACCGGGTACGGGGGAAACACCATATATTTT.

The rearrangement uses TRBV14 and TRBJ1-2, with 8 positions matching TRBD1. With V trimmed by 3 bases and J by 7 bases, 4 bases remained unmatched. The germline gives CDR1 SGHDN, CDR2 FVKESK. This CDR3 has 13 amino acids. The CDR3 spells CASSHSTGGGYTF. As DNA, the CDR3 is TGTGCCAGCAGCCACAGTACAGGGGGTGGCTACACCTTC. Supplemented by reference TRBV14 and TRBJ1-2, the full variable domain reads EAGVTQFPSHSVIEKGQTVTLRCDPISGHDNLYWYRRVMGKEIKFLLHFVKESKQDESGMPNNRFLAERTGGTYSTLKVQPAELEDSGVYFCASSHSTGGGYTFGSGTRLTVV.

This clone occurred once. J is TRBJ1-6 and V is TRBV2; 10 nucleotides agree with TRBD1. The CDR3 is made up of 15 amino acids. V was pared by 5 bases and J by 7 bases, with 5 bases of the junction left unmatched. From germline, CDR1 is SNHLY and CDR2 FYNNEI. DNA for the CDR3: TGTGCCAGCAGTCCGGGACAGGGGCAAAATTCACCCCTCCACTTT. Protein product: CASSPGQGQNSPLHF.

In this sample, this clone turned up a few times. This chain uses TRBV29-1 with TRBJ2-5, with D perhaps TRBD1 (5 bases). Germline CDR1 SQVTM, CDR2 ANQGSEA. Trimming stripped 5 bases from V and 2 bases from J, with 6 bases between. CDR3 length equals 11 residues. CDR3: CSVRQQETQYF. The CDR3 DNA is TGCAGCGTTAGACAGCAAGAGACCCAGTACTTC.

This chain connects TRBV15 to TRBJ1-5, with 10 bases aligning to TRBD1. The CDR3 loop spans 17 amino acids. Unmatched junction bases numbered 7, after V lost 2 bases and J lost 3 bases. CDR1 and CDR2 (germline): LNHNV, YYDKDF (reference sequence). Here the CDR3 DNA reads TGTGCCACCAGCAGATTGACCGGGACAGGGGTCAATCAGCCCCAGCATTTT. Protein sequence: CATSRLTGTGVNQPQHF. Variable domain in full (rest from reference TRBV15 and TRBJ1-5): DAMVIQNPRYQVTQFGKPVTLSCSQTLNHNVMYWYQQKSSQAPKLLFHYYDKDFNNEADTPDNFQSRRPNTSFCFLDIRSPGLGDTAMYLCATSRLTGTGVNQPQHFGDGTRLSIL.

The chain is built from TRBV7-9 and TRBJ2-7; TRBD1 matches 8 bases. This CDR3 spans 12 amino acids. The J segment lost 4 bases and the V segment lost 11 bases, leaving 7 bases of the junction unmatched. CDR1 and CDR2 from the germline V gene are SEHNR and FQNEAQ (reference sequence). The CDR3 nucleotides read TGTGCCGGGGGGACAGGACAATACGAGCAGTACTTC. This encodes CAGGTGQYEQYF.

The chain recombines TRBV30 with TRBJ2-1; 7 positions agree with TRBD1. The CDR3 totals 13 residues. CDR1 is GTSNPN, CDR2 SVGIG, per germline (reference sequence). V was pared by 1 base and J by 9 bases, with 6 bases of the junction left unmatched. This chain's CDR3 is CAWSGNRGGEQFF. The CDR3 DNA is TGTGCCTGGAGTGGCAACAGGGGCGGTGAGCAGTTCTTC.

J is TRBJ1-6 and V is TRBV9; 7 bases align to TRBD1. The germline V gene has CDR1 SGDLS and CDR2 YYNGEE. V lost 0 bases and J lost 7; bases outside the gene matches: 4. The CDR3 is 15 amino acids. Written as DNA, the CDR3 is TGTGCCAGCAGCGTAGGGACAGGCGGGAATTCACCCCTCCACTTT. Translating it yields CASSVGTGGNSPLHF. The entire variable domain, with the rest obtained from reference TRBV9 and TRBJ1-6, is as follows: DSGVTQTPKHLITATGQRVTLRCSPRSGDLSVYWYQQSLDQGLQFLIQYYNGEERAKGNILERFSAQQFPDLHSELNLSSLELGDSALYFCASSVGTGGNSPLHFGNGTRLTVT.

This CDR3 is CASSASSRFTNTEAFF. CDR3 coding DNA: TGTGCCAGCTCAGCCAGTAGCCGTTTTACGAACACTGAAGCTTTCTTT. J is TRBJ1-1 and V is TRBV18; D is unresolved. Germline CDR1 is KGHSH and CDR2 is LQKENI. The ends were cut back, 5 bases at V and 1 base at J, with 17 bases in the middle. The CDR3 contains 16 residues. The full variable domain, its missing parts supplied by reference TRBV18 and TRBJ1-1, is NAGVMQNPRHLVRRRGQEARLRCSPMKGHSHVYWYRQLPEEGLKFMVYLQKENIIDESGMPKERFSAEFPKEGPSILRIQQVVRGDSAAYFCASSASSRFTNTEAFFGQGTRLTVV.

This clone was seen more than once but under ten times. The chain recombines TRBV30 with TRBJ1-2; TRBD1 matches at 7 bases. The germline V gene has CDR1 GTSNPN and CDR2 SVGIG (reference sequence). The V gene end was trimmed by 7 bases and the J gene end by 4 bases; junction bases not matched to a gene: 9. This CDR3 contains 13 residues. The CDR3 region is CASRDSAFYGYTF. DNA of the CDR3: TGTGCCTCCCGGGACAGCGCCTTCTATGGCTACACCTTC.

The CDR3 nucleotides are TGTGCCAGCAGAAAACAGGGGGCTGGTGAAAAACTGTTTTTT. Protein: CASRKQGAGEKLFF. The chain has TRBV28 and TRBJ1-4; 9 bases line up with TRBD1. CDR3 size: 14 residues. Per germline, CDR1 MDHEN and CDR2 SYDVKM. The junction had 6 bases not matched to a gene; V was cut back by 6 bases and J by 7 bases.

CDR3 nucleotides: TGTGCCAGCAGCTACAACTACGAGCAGTACTTC. Translating it yields CASSYNYEQYF. This chain joins TRBV7-8 and TRBJ2-7; D not resolved. This CDR3 region has 11 residues. Germline V gene lookup returns CDR1 SGHVS and CDR2 FQNEAQ. Trimming took off 4 bases at V and 3 bases at J, with 4 bases between the two ends.